The entry that follows covers one TCR beta chain sequence. Clones were read by immunoSEQ multiplex PCR, and TCRdb kept only the in-frame ones, dropping some. The sample records roughly 60,000 clones, around 84% being singletons. J gave up 4 bases and V 11 bases, and 10 bases lay outside the gene matches. The germline V gene encodes CDR1 MNHNS and CDR2 SASEGT. There are 14 residues in the CDR3. Systemic immunosuppression or a history of autoimmune disease excluded patients. This entry comes from a study of OX40 agonist ivuxolimab in advanced cancers. The material was CD4+ or CD8+ T cells sorted from blood, obtained in a trial of the OX40 agonist ivuxolimab. The V call is TRBV6-1, the J call TRBJ2-1, with 8 bases fitting TRBD2. The source of this sequence is an adult with an advanced solid tumor such as melanoma, head and neck, liver or kidney cancer. The CDR3 bases are TGTGCCGCAAAAAGCGGGAGCGGATACAATGAGCAGTTCTTC. Residues: CAAKSGSGYNEQFF.